These 11 T cell receptor beta chains share one sample of origin, sequenced in a study of blood T cells in healthy people across ages. Combining a sample-barcoded 5' primer with a J-beta primer mix, a second PCR ran for roughly 6 to 12 cycles. One entry per CDR3 protein, called by TCRdb with MiXCR from the 5' RACE reads. The sample has 550,000 to 650,000 distinct CDR3 sequences, over 25% seen once. The same sample was also used in a study of T cells of mothers and their children.

The specimen was blood. These receptors were obtained from a boy younger than 10 in good health.

J is TRBJ2-7 and V is TRBV6-5; 9 nucleotides agree with TRBD1. CDR1 MNHEY and CDR2 SVGAGI come from the germline V gene. The CDR3 runs 15 residues. The V and J ends lost 2 bases and 5 bases, in that order; junction bases with no gene match: 7. This CDR3 is CASSYTGQGWNEQYF. The DNA for the CDR3 is TGTGCCAGCAGTTACACAGGACAGGGGTGGAACGAGCAGTACTTC.

The chain uses TRBV20-1 and TRBJ2-5, with D unclear. Matching the DNA end better, TRBJ2-1 makes the J call doubtful. The CDR3 totals 15 residues. Germline V gene data show CDR1 as DFQATT and CDR2 as SNEGSKA (reference sequence). The CDR3 reads CSARDRSVSLNEQFF. CDR3 in DNA: TGCAGTGCTAGAGATCGGAGCGTAAGCTTGAATGAGCAGTTCTTC.

This sequence joins TRBV28 and TRBJ2-1; 8 bases match TRBD1. V shed 2 bases, J shed 5 bases, and the junction held 5 bases outside the gene matches. Germline-derived CDR1 and CDR2 are MDHEN and SYDVKM. The CDR3 is 15 residues long. DNA of the CDR3: TGTGCCAGCAGTTTAGGGCCGGGACAGGACAATGAGCAGTTCTTC. This sequence encodes CASSLGPGQDNEQFF.

The V call is TRBV20-1, the J call TRBJ1-2; D unclear. This CDR3 has 13 residues. Trimming removed 5 bases from V and 8 bases from J, with 18 bases in between. CDR1 is DFQATT and CDR2 is SNEGSKA in the germline V gene (reference sequence). CDR3 in DNA: TGCAGTGCTTTCGACCCGGGCCGGAGGGGCTACACCTTC. Encoded protein: CSAFDPGRRGYTF.

This clonotype was detected a few times. V and J are TRBV10-3 and TRBJ2-7; D may match TRBD1 or TRBD2 (5 bases each). CDR1 and CDR2 from the germline V gene are ENHRY and SYGVKD. The CDR3 is 14 amino acids. Trimming pared 6 bases from V and 3 bases from J, leaving 15 bases between. CDR3 sequence (DNA): TGTGCCATCAGGGCCGGGACCGAAGGCTACGAGCAGTACTTC. It yields the protein CAIRAGTEGYEQYF.

CDR3 in DNA: TGTGCCAGCTCACCCCAAAACGGGGACGAGCAGTACTTC. Its translation is CASSPQNGDEQYF. The chain has TRBV18 and TRBJ2-7, with D perhaps matching TRBD2 (5 bases). Germline V gene data show CDR1 as KGHSH and CDR2 as LQKENI. The V end lost 3 bases, the J end lost 5 bases, and 11 bases lay between the germline ends. The CDR3 runs 13 residues.

This clonotype was seen more than once but under ten times. V and J are TRBV7-6 and TRBJ1-2; 7 nucleotides line up with TRBD1. This CDR3 contains 15 residues. The V and J ends lost 5 bases and 2 bases, in that order; junction bases with no gene match: 8. Per the germline V gene, CDR1 is SGHVS and CDR2 is FNYEAQ. In DNA form, the CDR3 reads TGTGCCAGCAGCGAGATCACAGGGGCGAACTATGGCTACACCTTC. Amino acids: CASSEITGANYGYTF.

V and J are TRBV9 and TRBJ2-5; no clear D gene. Judging by the DNA end, TRBJ2-1 fits better; the J call may be wrong. CDR3 length: 15 amino acids. Germline V gene data show CDR1 as SGDLS and CDR2 as YYNGEE. CDR3 nucleotide sequence: TGTGCCAGCAGCCGGGTGGGGTCGGCCGGGTATGAGCAGTTCTTC. Translation: CASSRVGSAGYEQFF.

This clonotype was picked up a small number of times. The V and J genes are TRBV25-1 and TRBJ1-5, with TRBD1 matching over 8 bases. Germline CDR1 MGHDK, CDR2 SYGVNS. J lost 9 bases, V lost 4 bases, and 11 bases had no gene match. The CDR3 sequence is 15 residues long. DNA of the CDR3: TGTGCCAGCAGTGGCAGGGGGCGGACCGAAGGGCCCCAGCATTTT. Its translation: CASSGRGRTEGPQHF.

Only a few counts were recorded for this clonotype. The chain couples TRBV7-9 to TRBJ2-1, with D possibly being TRBD2 (6 bases). This CDR3 comprises 12 residues. Germline CDR1 is SEHNR and CDR2 is FQNEAQ (reference sequence). The germline V and J ends were trimmed by 8 bases and 8 bases, with 13 bases remaining between them. The CDR3 loop reads CASVLGGDEQFF. The CDR3 nucleotides are TGTGCCAGCGTCCTCGGAGGGGATGAGCAGTTCTTC.

This chain links TRBV12-3 or TRBV12-4 with TRBJ1-3; 7 nucleotides match TRBD1. This CDR3 is built from 15 residues. The V and J ends lost 3 bases and 3 bases, in that order; junction bases with no gene match: 5. This CDR3 is CASSFSGGGGNTIYF. As DNA, the CDR3 is TGTGCCAGCAGTTTTTCAGGGGGAGGTGGAAACACCATATATTTT.